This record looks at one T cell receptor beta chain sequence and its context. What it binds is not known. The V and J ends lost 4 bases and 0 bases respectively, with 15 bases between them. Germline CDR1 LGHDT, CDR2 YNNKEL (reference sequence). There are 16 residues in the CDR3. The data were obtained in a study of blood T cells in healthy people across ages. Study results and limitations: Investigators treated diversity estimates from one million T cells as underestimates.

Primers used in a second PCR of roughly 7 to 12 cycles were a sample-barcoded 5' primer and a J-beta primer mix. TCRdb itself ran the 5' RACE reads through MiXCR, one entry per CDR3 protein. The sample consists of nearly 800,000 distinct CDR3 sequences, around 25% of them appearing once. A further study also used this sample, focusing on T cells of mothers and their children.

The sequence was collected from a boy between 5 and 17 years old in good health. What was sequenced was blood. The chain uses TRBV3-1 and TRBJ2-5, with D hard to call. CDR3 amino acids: CASSPQSARDQETQYF. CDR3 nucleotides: TGTGCCAGCAGCCCACAATCCGCCCGGGACCAAGAGACCCAGTACTTC.